The present T cell receptor (beta chain) was sequenced within a study of blood T cell repertoires in COVID-19. Background on the study: Acute-phase and convalescent COVID-19 samples originated in the United States, Italy and Spain. Sample material is recorded as cDNA or gDNA derived from T cells, B-cell-depleted T cells, or PBMCs.

CDR3 length: 13 amino acids. V was cut by 6 bases and J by 8 bases, with 11 bases left in between. Germline CDR1 LNHDA, CDR2 SQIVND (reference sequence). As handled by the study authors: Reference gene primer amplification yielded estimated nucleated cell counts. Using immunoSEQ multiplex PCR, the repertoire was profiled, and TCRdb retains in-frame clones only, with some absent. V, J and clone size are taken as reported in that table, and D and trimming were inferred from the DNA itself. The table shows tens of thousands of clones, with around 85% occurring only once. The gene calls are TRBV19 and TRBJ1-6, with D perhaps matching TRBD1 (6 bases). The sequence was collected from a man older than 75 with acute or convalescent COVID-19. Material: peripheral blood. The CDR3 region is CASRGGGDSPLHF. The CDR3 coding sequence is TGTGCCAGTAGAGGAGGGGGGGATTCACCCCTCCACTTT.